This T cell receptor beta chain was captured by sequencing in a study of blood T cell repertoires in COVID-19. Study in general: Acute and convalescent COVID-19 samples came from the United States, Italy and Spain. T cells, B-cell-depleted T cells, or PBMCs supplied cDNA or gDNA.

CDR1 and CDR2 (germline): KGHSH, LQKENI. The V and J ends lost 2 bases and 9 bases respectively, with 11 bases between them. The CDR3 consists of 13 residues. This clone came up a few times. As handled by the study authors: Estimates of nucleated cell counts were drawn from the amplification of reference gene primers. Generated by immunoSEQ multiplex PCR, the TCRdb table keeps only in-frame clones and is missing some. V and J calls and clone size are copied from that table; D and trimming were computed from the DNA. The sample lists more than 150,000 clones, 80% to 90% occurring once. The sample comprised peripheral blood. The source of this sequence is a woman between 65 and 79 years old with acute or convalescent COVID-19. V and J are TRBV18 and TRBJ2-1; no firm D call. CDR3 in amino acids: CASSPVGSGEQFF. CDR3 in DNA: TGTGCCAGCTCACCAGTTGGGTCGGGTGAGCAGTTCTTC.